One and the same sample provided the 22 T cell receptor beta chains below, sequenced in a study of T cells in Graves' hyperthyroidism and ophthalmopathy. TCR beta CDR3 regions were amplified from RNA. TCR CDR3 regions were first amplified by RT-PCR with HTBI primers. In TCRdb, the multiplex PCR reads were re-called with MiXCR into one record per CDR3 protein. The sample holds a few hundred thousand distinct CDR3 sequences, roughly an eighth seen once. Source material: blood. These receptors all come from a woman between 18 and 29 years old with Graves' hyperthyroidism.

This clonotype was counted many times. The gene calls are TRBV5-1 and TRBJ1-1; 7 bases map to TRBD1. CDR1 is SGHRS, CDR2 YFSETQ, per germline. The CDR3 consists of 15 residues. With 4 bases clipped from V and 2 bases from J, the junction kept 8 bases outside the gene matches. In DNA form, the CDR3 reads TGCGCCAGCAGCCCTAGGGACAGAGAAAACACTGAAGCTTTCTTT. This sequence encodes CASSPRDRENTEAFF. Full variable domain (remainder filled in from reference TRBV5-1 and TRBJ1-1): KAGVTQTPRYLIKTRGQQVTLSCSPISGHRSVSWYQQTPGQGLQFLFEYFSETQRNKGNFPGRFSGRQFSNSRSEMNVSTLELGDSALYLCASSPRDRENTEAFFGQGTRLTVV.

Notes on this clonotype: At one of its ends the junction is not consistent with the germline gene, which may arise from a read error. The genes are TRBV2 and TRBJ1-1; 7 bases line up with TRBD1. This CDR3 is 13 amino acids long. Germline CDR1 SNHLY, CDR2 FYNNEI. The CDR3 region has the DNA TGTGCCAGCAGTACGGGACAGAACACTGAAGCTTCCTTT. It codes for CASSTGQNTEASF.

This rearrangement joins TRBV4-1 to TRBJ1-6, with D possibly matching TRBD1 (6 bases). V dropped 6 bases and J dropped 6 bases, with 21 bases sitting between them. The CDR3 is made up of 17 amino acids. CDR1 and CDR2 (germline): MGHRA, YSYEKL. The CDR3 sequence: CASRPQQTWTVNSPLHF. The CDR3 DNA sequence: TGCGCCAGCAGGCCGCAACAAACTTGGACAGTTAATTCACCCCTCCACTTT.

Ten or more counts support this clonotype. This sequence joins TRBV6-1 and TRBJ2-1; 7 bases align to TRBD2. CDR1 MNHNS and CDR2 SASEGT come from the germline V gene. Trimming at V came to 4 bases and at J to 7 bases, leaving 10 bases not matched to a gene. The CDR3 is made up of 15 amino acids. The CDR3 DNA reads as TGTGCCAGCAGTGGAGAACCGGGACTACGGAATGAGCAGTTCTTC. This encodes CASSGEPGLRNEQFF.

This chain connects TRBV10-3 to TRBJ1-1; D gene uncertain. CDR3 length: 12 residues. The germline CDR1 and CDR2 sequences are ENHRY and SYGVKD. V dropped 5 bases and J dropped 2 bases, with 6 bases sitting between them. The CDR3 region has the DNA TGTGCCATCAGTTTGGCTAACACTGAAGCTTTCTTT. Translating it yields CAISLANTEAFF.

This clonotype has just a few counts. The chain links TRBV7-8 to TRBJ1-1; TRBD1 is a possible D gene (5 bases). Germline V gene data show CDR1 as SGHVS and CDR2 as FQNEAQ. CDR3 length: 14 residues. The ends were cut back, 7 bases at V and 2 bases at J, with 14 bases in the middle. The CDR3 is CASTLLTENTEAFF. CDR3 coding DNA: TGTGCCAGCACCCTACTGACAGAAAACACTGAAGCTTTCTTT.

There are many counts of this clonotype. V is TRBV28 and J is TRBJ2-5; D may be TRBD1 (6 bases). CDR1 and CDR2 (germline): MDHEN, SYDVKM. The CDR3 covers 14 residues. V lost 10 bases, J lost 6 bases, and 21 bases lay in between. The CDR3 DNA reads TGTGCCACGCAGCCCAACAGGGTTAGGAAGACCCAGTACTTC. Its translation is CATQPNRVRKTQYF.

As to this clonotype: A read error may account for a junction end that differs from germline. The chain recombines TRBV6-2 or TRBV6-3 with TRBJ2-2, with 7 bases matching TRBD1. CDR1 MNHEY and CDR2 SVGEGT come from the germline V gene. This CDR3 has 16 amino acids. CDR3 DNA: TGTGCCAGCAGTTACCGAGACAGGGAAGGGGCCGGGGAGCTGTCTTTT. This gives the protein CASSYRDREGAGELSF.

V and J are TRBV11-2 and TRBJ2-1; TRBD2 aligns across 10 bases. CDR1 and CDR2 (germline): SGHAT, FQNNGV. Losses at the gene ends were 2 bases for V and 3 bases for J; bases not matched to a gene: 4. CDR3 length: 16 residues. The CDR3 region has the DNA TGTGCCAGCAGCTTACTAGCGGGAGAAAGCTACAATGAGCAGTTCTTC. As protein: CASSLLAGESYNEQFF.

This clonotype was found many times. The chain recombines TRBV29-1 with TRBJ2-7, with D hard to call. The V gene lost 4 bases and the J gene lost 4 bases, with 8 bases spanning the gap. Germline CDR1 SQVTM, CDR2 ANQGSEA. The CDR3 has 11 amino acids. The CDR3 sequence: CSVVSSYEQYF. In DNA, the CDR3 is TGCAGCGTTGTGTCCTCTTACGAGCAGTACTTC.

The table lists this clonotype with many counts. The chain links TRBV7-9 to TRBJ1-5, with D possibly TRBD1 on 6 matching bases. Germline-derived CDR1 and CDR2 are SEHNR and FQNEAQ (reference sequence). Trimming pared 5 bases from V and 5 bases from J, leaving 13 bases between. The CDR3 runs 14 residues. CDR3 in amino acids: CASSAGQLDQPQHF. As DNA, the CDR3 is TGTGCCAGCAGCGCCGGACAGCTCGATCAGCCCCAGCATTTT.

This clonotype was detected ten times or more. V gene TRBV28 combines with J gene TRBJ2-7, with 15 bases aligning to TRBD2. Germline V gives CDR1 MDHEN, CDR2 SYDVKM. The trim removed 1 base at V and 5 bases at J, leaving 9 bases unmatched. The CDR3 is made up of 18 amino acids. The CDR3: CASSLSHRTSGRADEQYF. Here the CDR3 DNA reads TGTGCCAGCAGTTTATCCCATAGGACTAGCGGGAGGGCCGACGAGCAGTACTTC. Based on the CDR3 plus reference TRBV28 and TRBJ2-7, the full variable domain is DVKVTQSSRYLVKRTGEKVFLECVQDMDHENMFWYRQDPGLGLRLIYFSYDVKMKEKGDIPEGYSVSREKKERFSLILESASTNQTSMYLCASSLSHRTSGRADEQYFGPGTRLTVT.

The chain links TRBV2 to TRBJ2-1; a weak D match, TRBD1 (6 bases). The germline V and J ends were trimmed by 3 bases and 7 bases, with 16 bases remaining between them. CDR3 length equals 15 residues. Germline lookup yields CDR1 SNHLY and CDR2 FYNNEI. In DNA form, the CDR3 reads TGTGCCAGCAGTGATACAGGGTTGGGCAGAAATGAGCAGTTCTTC. It codes for CASSDTGLGRNEQFF.

Ten or more counts support this clonotype. The chain combines TRBV28 with TRBJ2-6, with no clear D. Germline-derived CDR1 and CDR2 are MDHEN and SYDVKM. Trimming took off 2 bases at V and 0 bases at J, with 2 bases between the two ends. This CDR3 spans 14 amino acids. The CDR3 sequence: CASSLHSGANVLTF. The DNA for the CDR3 is TGTGCCAGCAGTTTACACTCTGGGGCCAACGTCCTGACTTTC.

The gene calls are TRBV12-3 or TRBV12-4 and TRBJ2-3; 10 bases align to TRBD1. The CDR3 has 17 residues. Trimming took 6 bases from V and 2 from J; bases not matched to a gene: 11. Here the CDR3 DNA reads TGTGCCAGCAGCAATACTCGACAGGGGGCGACCACAGATACGCAGTATTTT. This sequence encodes CASSNTRQGATTDTQYF.

The CDR3 nucleotides read TGTGCCTGGAGTGACAGGGTTGTAAAGACCCAGTACTTC. This sequence encodes CAWSDRVVKTQYF. The chain uses TRBV30 and TRBJ2-5; TRBD1 might be the D (6 bases). The CDR3 totals 13 residues. The V end was cut by 1 base, the J end by 6 bases, with 12 bases between. The germline gives CDR1 GTSNPN, CDR2 SVGIG (reference sequence).

J is TRBJ2-6 and V is TRBV3-1; no definite D call. In germline, CDR1 is LGHDT, CDR2 YNNKEL (reference sequence). The CDR3 extends over 15 amino acids. Trimming took 5 bases from V and 0 from J, leaving 8 bases between them. In DNA, the CDR3 is TGTGCCAGCAGCTACATGACCTCTGGGGCCAACGTCCTGACTTTC. It is translated as CASSYMTSGANVLTF.

Ten or more counts support this clonotype. This sequence joins TRBV2 and TRBJ2-5; TRBD1 matches 10 bases. Trimming cost V 5 bases and J 4 bases; bases outside gene matches: 4. CDR1 and CDR2 (germline): SNHLY, FYNNEI. CDR3 length: 14 residues. The CDR3, as DNA: TGTGCCAGCAGTTCGACAGGGGGCGGAGAGACCCAGTACTTC. The encoded protein is CASSSTGGGETQYF.

This chain uses TRBV20-1 with TRBJ2-7; possibly TRBD1 or TRBD2 for D (5 bases each). V lost 3 bases to trimming and J lost 3 bases, with 15 bases between them. Germline values: CDR1 DFQATT, CDR2 SNEGSKA (reference sequence). The length of the CDR3 is 14 residues. As DNA, the CDR3 is TGCAGTGCTAGCCCCGGGACGCGAATCTACGAGCAGTACTTC. Translating it yields CSASPGTRIYEQYF.

The V and J genes are TRBV2 and TRBJ2-6, with a tentative D call TRBD2 (6 bases). V was shortened by 6 bases and J by 0 bases, with 18 bases between the two germline ends. CDR1 is SNHLY and CDR2 is FYNNEI in the germline V gene. The CDR3 runs to 18 residues. The CDR3 nucleotides are TGTGCCAGCAGATTGGACATTGTCGGGAGCTCTGGGGCCAACGTCCTGACTTTC. Translation gives CASRLDIVGSSGANVLTF.

This clonotype was recorded at least ten times. The chain is built from TRBV4-1 and TRBJ2-3; 8 positions match TRBD1. J was trimmed by 1 base and V by 6 bases; bases with no gene match: 0. Looked up from germline, CDR1 is MGHRA and CDR2 is YSYEKL. The CDR3 loop spans 13 amino acids. The CDR3 sequence: CASRGQGTDTQYF. CDR3 in DNA: TGCGCCAGCAGGGGACAGGGCACAGATACGCAGTATTTT.

This clonotype was seen a few times. The genes are TRBV10-3 and TRBJ2-7, with TRBD1 matching 9 bases. The V segment lost 6 bases and the J segment 3 bases; nucleotides outside the gene matches: 3. The V gene's germline CDR1 is ENHRY and CDR2 SYGVKD. The CDR3 extends over 13 amino acids. CDR3 sequence reads: CAIRAGQGYEQYF. In DNA, the CDR3 is TGTGCCATCAGAGCGGGACAGGGCTACGAGCAGTACTTC.